The clone carrying this T cell receptor (beta chain) was observed a handful of times. The sample originates from a study of blood T cell repertoires in COVID-19. Looking at the study overall: Acute-phase and convalescent COVID-19 samples originated in the United States, Italy and Spain. The cDNA or gDNA used as material had been derived from T cells, B-cell-depleted T cells, or PBMCs.

Looked up from germline, CDR1 is KGHSH and CDR2 is LQKENI. Germline trimming cut 3 bases from V and 3 bases from J; bases unmatched to any gene: 7. This CDR3 has 15 residues. Under the authors' procedure: The assay estimated nucleated cells by amplifying reference gene primers. This table comes from immunoSEQ multiplex PCR, and its TCRdb copy is limited to in-frame clones, with some not included. V, J and clone size were drawn from that table, and D and trimming were deduced from the DNA. The data show roughly 170,000 clones, approximately 85% seen once. This receptor was identified in a man aged 60 to 75 who had recovered from COVID-19. The chain carries TRBV18 and TRBJ2-7, with 8 bases matching TRBD1. Sequencing used peripheral blood. For the CDR3, the DNA is TGTGCCAGCTCACCCCCGGGACAGGAGATCTACGAGCAGTACTTC. Amino acid sequence: CASSPPGQEIYEQYF.